This T cell receptor beta chain was recovered during a study of blood T cell repertoires in COVID-19. Whole-study context: The samples span acute and convalescent COVID-19 from the United States, Italy and Spain. In each case, the material was cDNA or gDNA derived from T cells, B-cell-depleted T cells, or PBMCs.

Germline CDR1 reads MNHEY; CDR2 reads SMNVEV (reference sequence). The ends were cut back, 2 bases at V and 9 bases at J, with 14 bases in the middle. This CDR3 has 15 residues. In the original processing: Cell counts per sample came from amplifying reference gene primers. Data came from immunoSEQ multiplex PCR; TCRdb stores just in-frame clones and leaves some out. D and trimming come from the DNA, and the V and J calls and clone size come from that table. The table shows approximately 180,000 clones, with 80% to 90% occurring only once. Sequencing was performed on peripheral blood. The sequence came from a man aged 60 to 75 with acute or convalescent COVID-19. The J gene is TRBJ1-6, the V gene TRBV27; tentative D call: TRBD1 (5 bases). The CDR3 protein is CASSLRLTGGSPLHF. The CDR3 region has the DNA TGTGCCAGCAGTTTACGCCTCACGGGGGGTTCACCCCTCCACTTT.